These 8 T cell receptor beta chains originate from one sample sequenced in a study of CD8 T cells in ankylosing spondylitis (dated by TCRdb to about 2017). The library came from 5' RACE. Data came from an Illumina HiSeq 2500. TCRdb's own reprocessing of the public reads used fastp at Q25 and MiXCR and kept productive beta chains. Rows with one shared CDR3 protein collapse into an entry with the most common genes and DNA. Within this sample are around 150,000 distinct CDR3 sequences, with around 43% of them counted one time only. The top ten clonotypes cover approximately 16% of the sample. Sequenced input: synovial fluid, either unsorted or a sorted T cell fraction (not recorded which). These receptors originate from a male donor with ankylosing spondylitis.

CDR3 sequence reads: CASSFFGLPSEAFF. As DNA, the CDR3 is TGTGCCAGCAGTTTCTTCGGTCTACCTTCTGAAGCTTTCTTT. The V gene is TRBV12-3 or TRBV12-4, the J gene TRBJ1-1, with D unclear. V dropped 3 bases and J dropped 6 bases, with 14 bases sitting between them. The CDR3 consists of 14 residues.

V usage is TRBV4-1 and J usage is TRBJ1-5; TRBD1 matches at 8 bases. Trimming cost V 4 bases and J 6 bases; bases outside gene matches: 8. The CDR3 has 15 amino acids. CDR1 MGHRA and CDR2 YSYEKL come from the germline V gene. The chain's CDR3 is CASSPGTGCCQPQHF. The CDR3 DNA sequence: TGCGCCAGCAGCCCCGGGACAGGCTGTTGTCAGCCCCAGCATTTT.

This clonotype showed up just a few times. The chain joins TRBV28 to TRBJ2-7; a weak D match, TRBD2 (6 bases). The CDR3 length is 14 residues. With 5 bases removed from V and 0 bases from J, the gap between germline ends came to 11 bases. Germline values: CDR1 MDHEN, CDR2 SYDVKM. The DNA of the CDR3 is TGTGCCAGCAGTCCCAGACTAGACTCCTACGAGCAGTACTTC. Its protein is CASSPRLDSYEQYF.

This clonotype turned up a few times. The CDR3 DNA reads TGTGCCAGCAGCTTTTCCGGGACTAGCGGGAGGGTCGCCTACAATGAGCAGTTCTTC. It yields the protein CASSFSGTSGRVAYNEQFF. The J gene is TRBJ2-1, the V gene TRBV7-3; 16 nucleotides align to TRBD2. The J segment lost 2 bases and the V segment lost 3 bases, leaving 7 bases of the junction unmatched. This CDR3 has 19 residues. Per the germline V gene, CDR1 is SGHTA and CDR2 is FQGTGA.

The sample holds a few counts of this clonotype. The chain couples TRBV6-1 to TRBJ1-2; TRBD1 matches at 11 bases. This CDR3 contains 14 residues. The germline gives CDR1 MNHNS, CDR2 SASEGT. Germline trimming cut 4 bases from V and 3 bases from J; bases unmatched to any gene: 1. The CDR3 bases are TGTGCCAGCAGTGGGACAGGGGGCGACTATGGCTACACCTTC. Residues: CASSGTGGDYGYTF.

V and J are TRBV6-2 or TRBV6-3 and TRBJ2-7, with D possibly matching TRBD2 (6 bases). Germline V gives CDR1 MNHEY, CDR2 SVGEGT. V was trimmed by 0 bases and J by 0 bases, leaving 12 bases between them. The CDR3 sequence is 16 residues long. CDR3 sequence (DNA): TGTGCCAGCAGTTACTCGTTAGCGGACAACTCCTACGAGCAGTACTTC. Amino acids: CASSYSLADNSYEQYF.

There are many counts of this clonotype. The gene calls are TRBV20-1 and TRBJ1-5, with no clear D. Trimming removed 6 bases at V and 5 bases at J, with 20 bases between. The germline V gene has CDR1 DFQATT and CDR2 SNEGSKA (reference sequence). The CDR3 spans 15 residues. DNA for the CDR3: TGCAGTGCAGCAGAAGGGATGGGTTTCTATCAGCCCCAGCATTTT. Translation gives CSAAEGMGFYQPQHF.

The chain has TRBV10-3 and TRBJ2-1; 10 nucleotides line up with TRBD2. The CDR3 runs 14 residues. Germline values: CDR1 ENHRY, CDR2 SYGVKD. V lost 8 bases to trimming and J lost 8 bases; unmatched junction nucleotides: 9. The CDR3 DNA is TGTGCCATCGGTCTAGCGGGAGAAACGGATGAGCAGTTCTTC. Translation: CAIGLAGETDEQFF.